This T cell receptor (beta chain) comes out of a study of T cells after yellow fever vaccination. In its sample, this clonotype was seen many times. Its antigen is as yet unknown. General observations from the study: The presence of abundant clonotypes contaminating from the bulk population was possible in FACS-sorted repertoires. Reappearance after the booster was observed for most primary-vaccination clones (more than 95% CD4, roughly 88% CD8).

Germline V lookup: CDR1 SGHNT, CDR2 YYREEE (reference sequence). V was clipped by 4 bases and J by 3 bases, with 13 bases between them. The CDR3 has 14 amino acids. Generation of TCR cDNA used 5'RACE template switching (which added a universal primer site and UMIs). TCRdb redid the calling of the 5' RACE reads with MiXCR, one entry per CDR3 protein. The sample records under 250,000 distinct CDR3 sequences, under 3.5% being singletons. The sample in question was CD4+ T cells sorted from PBMCs, obtained 10 days after the yellow fever booster vaccination. The rearrangement joins TRBV5-4 to TRBJ1-1; D is possibly TRBD1 (5 bases). The receptor comes from a man aged 18 to 30 who received the YFV17D yellow fever vaccine. This CDR3 is CASSDGTLYTEAFF. CDR3 DNA: TGTGCCAGCAGCGACGGGACGCTGTACACTGAAGCTTTCTTT.